The T cell receptor beta chain described here comes from a study of cytomegalovirus exposure and HLA in healthy donors. Primers included in the PCR were 60 Vbeta and 13 Jbeta primers. Assay used: immunoSEQ multiplex PCR; TCRdb lists only in-frame clones, some missing. This table has approximately 100,000 clones, 78% appearing once. About this clone: Its specificity is unknown.

Study outcomes and limitations: Analysis was carried out at a later point, and it linked a missense DCLRE1C variant to TCR beta V- and J-gene trimming.

Germline CDR1 and CDR2: MGHRA and YSYEKL. V was pared by 1 base and J by 6 bases, with 7 bases between. This CDR3 spans 13 amino acids. The sequence was obtained from a woman aged 40 to 50 in good health and CMV-seronegative. The sample consisted of PBMCs. The rearrangement links TRBV4-1 to TRBJ1-3; no clear D. CDR3 bases: TGCGCCAGCAGCCAAGCTTTAGAAAACACCATATATTTT. As protein: CASSQALENTIYF.